The 23 T cell receptor beta chains presented below share a single source sample, sequenced in a study of early T cells in non-severe SARS-CoV-2 infection. From the 5' RACE reads, TCRdb called clonotypes with MiXCR, one entry per CDR3 protein. This table holds approximately 100,000 distinct CDR3 sequences, 12% to 15% found once. Sequencing used whole blood. Receptor source: an adult who was a healthcare worker with PCR-confirmed SARS-CoV-2 infection or an uninfected control (not recorded which).

In its sample, this clonotype was seen many times. The chain joins TRBV10-3 to TRBJ1-2; D possibly corresponds to TRBD1 (5 bases). Germline V gene lookup returns CDR1 ENHRY and CDR2 SYGVKD. The CDR3 totals 13 residues. Trimming cost V 4 bases and J 0 bases, with 6 bases left between them. CDR3 nucleotides: TGTGCCATCAGTGGGGGACCTAACTATGGCTACACCTTC. As protein: CAISGGPNYGYTF.

There are a few counts of this clonotype. V is TRBV10-2 and J is TRBJ2-1, with D possibly matching TRBD2 (6 bases). V shed 5 bases and J shed 9 bases, with 8 bases lying between them. The germline CDR1 and CDR2 sequences are WSHSY and SAAADI. This CDR3 region has 11 residues. CDR3 loop: CASSPSAEQFF. The CDR3 nucleotides are TGCGCCAGCAGTCCTAGCGCTGAGCAGTTCTTC.

This chain uses TRBV6-6 with TRBJ2-6; possibly TRBD2 for D (5 bases). CDR1 is MNHNY and CDR2 is SVGAGI in the germline V gene (reference sequence). V was trimmed by 0 bases and J by 4 bases, leaving 13 bases between them. The CDR3 sequence is 17 residues long. The CDR3 region is CASSYSSPGRGANVLTF. The CDR3 DNA reads TGTGCCAGCAGTTACTCTAGTCCGGGGAGAGGGGCCAACGTCCTGACTTTC.

The DNA for the CDR3 is TGTGCCAGCAGCTCTACCGACCACTCTGGGGCCAACGTCCTGACTTTC. Its protein is CASSSTDHSGANVLTF. This chain joins TRBV11-2 and TRBJ2-6; no clear D. Trimming took off 4 bases at V and 0 bases at J, with 10 bases between the two ends. The length of the CDR3 is 16 residues. Per germline, CDR1 SGHAT and CDR2 FQNNGV. The full variable domain, its missing parts supplied by reference TRBV11-2 and TRBJ2-6, is EAGVAQSPRYKIIEKRQSVAFWCNPISGHATLYWYQQILGQGPKLLIQFQNNGVVDDSQLPKDRFSAERLKGVDSTLKIQPAKLEDSAVYLCASSSTDHSGANVLTFGAGSRLTVL.

The chain carries TRBV5-1 and TRBJ1-2, with D tentatively TRBD1 (6 bases). Germline V gene data show CDR1 as SGHRS and CDR2 as YFSETQ. V was trimmed by 4 bases and J by 7 bases, leaving 23 bases between them. The CDR3 consists of 16 residues. CDR3 sequence reads: CASSPQGVGILSGYTF. For the CDR3, the DNA is TGCGCCAGCAGCCCACAGGGTGTCGGCATCCTATCTGGCTACACCTTC.

The chain couples TRBV5-1 to TRBJ1-1; D possibly corresponds to TRBD1 (5 bases). Germline V lookup: CDR1 SGHRS, CDR2 YFSETQ. The CDR3 totals 14 residues. With 0 bases removed from V and 6 bases from J, the gap between germline ends came to 12 bases. The CDR3 reads CASSLAGLGAEAFF. Here the CDR3 DNA reads TGCGCCAGCAGCTTGGCAGGCCTGGGGGCTGAAGCTTTCTTT.

This clonotype appeared a few times. The CDR3 DNA follows: TGCAGCGTTAAAGGGGGAGGTGACTATGGCTACACCTTC. The encoded protein is CSVKGGGDYGYTF. V gene TRBV29-1 combines with J gene TRBJ1-2; perhaps TRBD1 as D (6 bases). The CDR3 covers 13 residues. Germline V CDR1 and CDR2: SQVTM, ANQGSEA. Deletions cut 5 bases from V and 3 bases from J, with 13 bases between.

This clonotype has ten or more counts. The CDR3 sequence is CASSLEVGSGNTIYF. The CDR3 DNA reads TGTGCCAGCAGCTTAGAGGTCGGCTCTGGAAACACCATATATTTT. V usage is TRBV7-2 and J usage is TRBJ1-3; D gene unclear. The CDR3 has 15 residues. Trimming pared 1 base from V and 0 bases from J, leaving 7 bases between. Germline CDR1 SGHTA, CDR2 FQGNSA.

This clonotype has a count of ten or more. The rearrangement joins TRBV9 to TRBJ2-3; 8 bases fit TRBD2. This CDR3 contains 15 residues. V dropped 0 bases and J dropped 1; count of bases not matched to a gene: 1. Germline assignment: CDR1 SGDLS and CDR2 YYNGEE. CDR3 loop: CASSVARGGTDTQYF. CDR3 nucleotides: TGTGCCAGCAGCGTAGCGCGGGGGGGCACAGATACGCAGTATTTT.

The genes are TRBV3-1 and TRBJ2-5; D unresolved. The CDR3 length is 15 residues. From germline, CDR1 is LGHDT and CDR2 YNNKEL (reference sequence). V lost 0 bases and J lost 0, with 8 bases in between. DNA of the CDR3: TGTGCCAGCAGCCAAGATCGCCCTGACCAAGAGACCCAGTACTTC. It specifies CASSQDRPDQETQYF.

In its sample, this clonotype was seen a few times. The chain is built from TRBV18 and TRBJ1-1; D gene unclear. The CDR3 spans 13 residues. Trimming shortened V by 2 bases and J by 2 bases, and 6 bases separated the two germline ends. Per germline, CDR1 KGHSH and CDR2 LQKENI. CDR3 nucleotides: TGTGCCAGCTCACCAACCCCAAACACTGAAGCTTTCTTT. It yields the protein CASSPTPNTEAFF.

There are a few counts of this clonotype. This chain links TRBV28 with TRBJ1-5; TRBD1 aligns across 7 bases. Trimming took 3 bases from V and 7 from J; bases not matched to a gene: 9. This CDR3 comprises 15 residues. Germline V gene data show CDR1 as MDHEN and CDR2 as SYDVKM. DNA for the CDR3: TGTGCCAGCAGTTTTTTTCAGGGGGTTGGACAGCCCCAGCATTTT. It yields the protein CASSFFQGVGQPQHF.

This clonotype was detected many times. This rearrangement joins TRBV28 to TRBJ1-5; TRBD1 might be the D (5 bases). Germline CDR1 and CDR2: MDHEN and SYDVKM. V was cut by 5 bases and J by 0 bases, with 8 bases left in between. This CDR3 is built from 14 residues. The CDR3 DNA reads TGTGCCAGCAGTCCTCAGGGTAGCAATCAGCCCCAGCATTTT. Translated: CASSPQGSNQPQHF.

The table lists this clonotype with a few counts. The chain uses TRBV11-2 and TRBJ1-4; no firm D call. This CDR3 spans 16 amino acids. Germline lookup yields CDR1 SGHAT and CDR2 FQNNGV. Trimming stripped 3 bases from V and 0 bases from J, with 11 bases between. CDR3 nucleotides: TGTGCCAGCAGCTTGCTGCTCCCAGCAACTAATGAAAAACTGTTTTTT. Its translation: CASSLLLPATNEKLFF.

V and J are TRBV7-9 and TRBJ1-6, with a possible D match to TRBD1 (6 bases). Germline assignment: CDR1 SEHNR and CDR2 FQNEAQ (reference sequence). The CDR3 sequence is 15 residues long. Deletions cut 5 bases from V and 0 bases from J, with 8 bases between. CDR3 nucleotides: TGTGCCAGCAGCCCGGACAGCTCCTATAATTCACCCCTCCACTTT. Residues: CASSPDSSYNSPLHF.

The V gene is TRBV6-5, the J gene TRBJ1-2; 8 positions match TRBD1. V lost 5 bases, J lost 4 bases, and 9 bases stayed unmatched. The germline V gene encodes CDR1 MNHEY and CDR2 SVGAGI. The CDR3 contains 15 residues. The CDR3: CASSGDRGIGYGYTF. In DNA, the CDR3 is TGTGCCAGCAGTGGCGACAGGGGCATAGGCTATGGCTACACCTTC.

This clonotype was counted a few times. This chain uses TRBV28 with TRBJ2-7, with unresolved D. The CDR3 has 12 amino acids. The germline gives CDR1 MDHEN, CDR2 SYDVKM. V was pared by 4 bases and J by 4 bases, with 8 bases between. The CDR3 sequence is CASSSDIYEQYF. CDR3 bases: TGTGCCAGCAGTTCCGACATTTACGAGCAGTACTTC.

This clonotype was detected a few times. This sequence joins TRBV29-1 and TRBJ1-3; D not resolved. Trimming pared 1 base from V and 2 bases from J, leaving 6 bases between. Germline loops: CDR1 SQVTM, CDR2 ANQGSEA. This CDR3 is 13 amino acids long. The CDR3: CSVEGRAGNTIYF. For the CDR3, the DNA is TGCAGCGTTGAAGGGAGAGCTGGAAACACCATATATTTT.

This chain links TRBV6-5 with TRBJ2-6, with D hard to call. The CDR3 length is 14 residues. Trimming left V 5 bases short and J 2 bases short, with 7 bases between. Germline CDR1 is MNHEY and CDR2 is SVGAGI. The CDR3 sequence is CASSRAPGANVLTF. CDR3 sequence (DNA): TGTGCCAGCAGTAGGGCTCCTGGGGCCAACGTCCTGACTTTC.

This rearrangement joins TRBV29-1 to TRBJ2-1, with 12 bases aligning to TRBD2. The CDR3 is 19 residues long. After removal of 4 bases from V and 0 bases from J, the junction contained 13 bases not matched to a gene. Germline V gene lookup returns CDR1 SQVTM and CDR2 ANQGSEA. The CDR3 spells CSVVSIGLAGGSSYNEQFF. As DNA, the CDR3 is TGCAGCGTTGTAAGCATTGGGCTAGCGGGGGGGAGCTCCTACAATGAGCAGTTCTTC.

There are a few counts of this clonotype. The chain carries TRBV18 and TRBJ2-5; D might be TRBD2 (6 bases). There are 13 residues in the CDR3. Germline V gene data show CDR1 as KGHSH and CDR2 as LQKENI. V was pared by 3 bases and J by 2 bases, with 7 bases between. The CDR3 spells CASSPSGQETQYF. The CDR3 nucleotides are TGTGCCAGCTCACCCAGCGGGCAAGAGACCCAGTACTTC.

Points on this clonotype: Sequence at one end of the junction differs from germline and may be a read error. This chain uses TRBV28 with TRBJ1-5; no firm D call. Germline-derived CDR1 and CDR2 are MDHEN and SYDVKM. CDR3 size: 16 residues. For the CDR3, the DNA is TGTGCCAGCACCCCATCATCGACGGTCTTCAATCTGCCCCAGCATTTT. Amino acids: CASTPSSTVFNLPQHF.

This clonotype was found a few times. The CDR3 DNA reads TGTGCCAGCAGCCCTAGCGGGGAAACAGATACGCAGTATTTT. It is translated as CASSPSGETDTQYF. The chain uses TRBV6-4 and TRBJ2-3; TRBD2 matches 9 bases. In germline, CDR1 is MRHNA, CDR2 SNTAGT. V shed 6 bases, J shed 3 bases, and the junction held 4 bases outside the gene matches. The CDR3 spans 14 residues.